This is a list of T cell receptor beta chains from one sample in a study of OX40 agonist ivuxolimab in advanced cancers. Sequencing used immunoSEQ multiplex PCR; TCRdb keeps in-frame clones, though not all of them. The profile shows roughly 50,000 clones, around 89% of them singletons. The starting material was CD4+ or CD8+ T cells sorted from blood, obtained in a trial of the OX40 agonist ivuxolimab. The receptors here all came from an adult with an advanced solid tumor such as melanoma, head and neck, liver or kidney cancer. Each CDR3 is given with its conserved first and last residue. D genes are given only for firm matches. The size field is filled for only some rows; it gives once, few, many or a size class.

clone size	J gene	V gene	D gene	CDR3 length	CDR3 protein	CDR3 DNA
NA	TRBJ2-7	TRBV4-1	TRBD2	13	CASSRGGTYEQYF	TGCGCCAGCAGCCGCGGGGGTACCTACGAGCAGTACTTC
NA	TRBJ1-2	TRBV6-6	TRBD1	15	CASSYLPGQRYGYTF	TGTGCCAGCAGTTACTTACCGGGACAGCGTTATGGCTACACCTTC
NA	TRBJ2-1	TRBV11-2	NA	17	CASSLVPAASSYNEQFF	TGTGCCAGCAGCTTAGTTCCTGCGGCGAGCTCCTACAATGAGCAGTTCTTC
NA	TRBJ2-7	TRBV5-1	NA	16	CASSLAGWQGSYEQYF	TGCGCCAGCAGCTTGGCTGGTTGGCAGGGGTCCTACGAGCAGTACTTC
NA	TRBJ2-1	TRBV27	TRBD2	13	CASSLLADNEQFF	TGTGCCAGCAGTCTCCTAGCGGACAATGAGCAGTTCTTC
NA	TRBJ2-6	TRBV7-6	TRBD1	18	CASSSRQGTSSGANVLTF	TGTGCCAGCAGCTCGAGACAGGGGACAAGCTCTGGGGCCAACGTCCTGACTTTC
NA	TRBJ2-5	TRBV11-3	TRBD2	15	CASSDSGRAEETQYF	TGTGCCAGCTCGGATAGCGGGAGGGCCGAAGAGACCCAGTACTTC
NA	TRBJ2-5	TRBV27	TRBD2	16	CASSLLAEAYQETQYF	TGTGCCAGCAGTTTACTAGCGGAGGCCTACCAAGAGACCCAGTACTTC
NA	TRBJ2-1	TRBV28	NA	14	CASSYGSRVHEQFF	TGTGCCAGCAGCTACGGGTCACGGGTACATGAGCAGTTCTTC
few	TRBJ1-1	TRBV5-5	NA	13	CASREGGRTEAFF	TGTGCCAGCAGGGAAGGGGGGAGAACTGAAGCTTTCTTT
NA	TRBJ2-7	TRBV11-2	NA	13	CASSLAGGSEQYF	TGTGCCAGCAGCTTAGCTGGGGGCAGTGAGCAGTACTTC
NA	TRBJ2-7	TRBV6-5	TRBD1	14	CASSLGQGSHEQYF	TGTGCCAGCAGTTTGGGACAGGGATCCCACGAGCAGTACTTC
once	TRBJ2-7	TRBV11-1	NA	16	CASSALASDLSYEQYF	TGTGCCAGCAGCGCGTTGGCTAGCGACCTGTCCTACGAGCAGTACTTC
once	TRBJ2-7	TRBV27	TRBD1	13	CARKTGANYEQYF	TGTGCCAGAAAAACAGGGGCCAACTACGAGCAGTACTTC
few	TRBJ2-5	TRBV2	NA	15	CASSEAGLRGETQYF	TGTGCCAGCAGTGAAGCAGGCCTCCGCGGGGAGACCCAGTACTTC
NA	TRBJ2-2	TRBV9	TRBD1	16	CASSAPGQGDTGELFF	TGTGCCAGCAGCGCACCGGGACAGGGTGACACCGGGGAGCTGTTTTTT
few	TRBJ2-7	TRBV7-9	TRBD1	14	CASSPGTGAYEQYF	TGTGCCAGCAGCCCCGGGACAGGAGCTTACGAGCAGTACTTC
NA	TRBJ1-1	TRBV7-9	NA	13	CASSPTQNTEAFF	TGTGCCAGCAGCCCTACACAGAACACTGAAGCTTTCTTT
NA	TRBJ2-2	TRBV27	TRBD2	15	CASTNRTSYTGELFF	TGTGCCAGCACGAATCGGACTAGTTACACCGGGGAGCTGTTTTTT
NA	TRBJ1-5	TRBV19	NA	14	CASRSGVGNQPQHF	TGTGCCAGTAGATCCGGGGTAGGCAATCAGCCCCAGCATTTT
NA	TRBJ2-5	TRBV11-2	NA	15	CASSLDLGRAETQYF	TGTGCCAGCAGCTTAGATCTCGGCAGGGCAGAGACCCAGTACTTC
NA	TRBJ2-2	TRBV19	TRBD1	18	CASSPGTGFRKDTGELFF	TGTGCCAGTAGCCCCGGGACAGGTTTCAGAAAGGACACCGGGGAGCTGTTTTTT
NA	TRBJ2-1	TRBV19	TRBD1	15	CASTPGQVIYNEQFF	TGTGCCAGTACCCCGGGACAGGTCATATACAATGAGCAGTTCTTC
NA	TRBJ1-5	TRBV28	NA	15	CASSLSGLGNQPQHF	TGTGCCAGCAGTTTATCAGGGCTCGGCAATCAGCCCCAGCATTTT
NA	TRBJ2-1	TRBV7-2	NA	15	CASSFSLAPLNEQFF	TGTGCCAGCAGCTTCTCTCTAGCACCCCTCAATGAGCAGTTCTTC
NA	TRBJ2-3	TRBV11-2	NA	16	CASSLDVGTGTDTQYF	TGTGCCAGCAGCTTAGATGTCGGGACGGGGACAGATACGCAGTATTTT
NA	TRBJ1-1	TRBV4-1	NA	16	CASSHPGPVGGTEAFF	TGCGCCAGCAGCCATCCGGGCCCCGTTGGGGGCACTGAAGCTTTCTTT
NA	TRBJ2-3	TRBV9	NA	16	CASSVASGAGTDTQYF	TGTGCCAGCAGCGTAGCTTCGGGGGCTGGCACAGATACGCAGTATTTT
NA	TRBJ2-7	TRBV19	TRBD1	15	CASSPDRDVLYEQYF	TGTGCCAGTAGCCCCGACAGGGACGTACTGTACGAGCAGTACTTC